Listed here are 8 T cell receptor beta chains from one sample, sequenced in a study of early stage breast cancer tumors. The assay was immunoSEQ multiplex PCR, and TCRdb's table has in-frame clones only and misses some. The table records just over 50,000 clones, around 80% of them present only once. Sequencing was performed on blood. The receptor source for this set is a person aged 35-49 years with breast cancer.

The genes are TRBV5-4 and TRBJ2-2; the D gene is possibly TRBD2 (6 bases). Germline CDR1 SGHNT, CDR2 YYREEE (reference sequence). This CDR3 is 15 amino acids long. V gave up 5 bases and J gave up 4 bases, with 15 bases separating them. The DNA for the CDR3 is TGTGCCAGCAGTGGGGGACTGGGAGTCACCGGGGAGCTGTTTTTT. It yields the protein CASSGGLGVTGELFF.

This clone has only a few counts. This chain links TRBV7-3 with TRBJ2-3, with TRBD2 identical over 7 bases. Losses at the gene ends were 0 bases for V and 4 bases for J; bases not matched to a gene: 4. The CDR3 length is 15 residues. Germline CDR1 and CDR2: SGHTA and FQGTGA. CDR3 protein: CASSLTGGEADTQYF. The CDR3 nucleotides read TGTGCCAGCAGCTTAACGGGGGGGGAGGCAGATACGCAGTATTTT.

The V call is TRBV6-6, the J call TRBJ1-2; TRBD1 agrees at 11 bases. The CDR3 is 14 residues long. Losses at the gene ends were 2 bases for V and 9 bases for J; bases not matched to a gene: 5. Germline assignment: CDR1 MNHNY and CDR2 SVGAGI (reference sequence). The CDR3 coding sequence is TGTGCCAGCAGTTACGGGACAGGGGGTGGCCGCTACACCTTC. Translating it yields CASSYGTGGGRYTF.

The chain uses TRBV11-2 and TRBJ2-7; 9 bases match TRBD1. Germline V gives CDR1 SGHAT, CDR2 FQNNGV. The CDR3 extends over 17 amino acids. The trim removed 0 bases at V and 5 bases at J, leaving 11 bases unmatched. The CDR3 here is CASSLDHLVGTGNEQYF. CDR3 DNA: TGTGCCAGCAGCTTAGATCATTTAGTCGGGACAGGGAACGAGCAGTACTTC.

The chain uses TRBV7-3 and TRBJ2-2; 13 positions agree with TRBD2. The CDR3 runs to 15 residues. V shed 5 bases, J shed 5 bases, and the junction held 2 bases outside the gene matches. Germline-derived CDR1 and CDR2 are SGHTA and FQGTGA. The CDR3 DNA follows: TGTGCCAGCAGCCCGGGACTAGCGGGAACCGGGGAGCTGTTTTTT. Amino acids: CASSPGLAGTGELFF.

This clone was seen only once. The chain recombines TRBV7-9 with TRBJ2-5, with a possible D match to TRBD1 (6 bases). Deletions cut 1 base from V and 4 bases from J, with 13 bases between. The CDR3 is 15 residues long. Looked up from germline, CDR1 is SEHNR and CDR2 is FQNEAQ (reference sequence). The CDR3 reads CASSLGGQWGETQYF. DNA for the CDR3: TGTGCCAGCAGCTTAGGAGGACAGTGGGGAGAGACCCAGTACTTC.

The J gene is TRBJ2-7, the V gene TRBV5-5, with 11 positions matching TRBD2. The CDR3 runs 17 residues. Trimming removed 0 bases from V and 1 base from J; junction bases left unmatched: 6. Germline V gene data show CDR1 as SGHKS and CDR2 as YYEKEE (reference sequence). CDR3 protein: CASSLGLAGRGSYEQYF. In DNA, the CDR3 is TGTGCCAGCAGCTTGGGACTAGCGGGGAGGGGATCCTACGAGCAGTACTTC.

This clone was counted a single time. The chain couples TRBV18 to TRBJ2-5; 7 nucleotides agree with TRBD1. V shed 6 bases, J shed 1 base, and the junction held 14 bases outside the gene matches. Germline lookup yields CDR1 KGHSH and CDR2 LQKENI. The CDR3 contains 17 residues. The CDR3 DNA is TGTGCCAGCTCGCCATCAGGGGGATTAGGGGGCCAAGAGACCCAGTACTTC. The encoded protein is CASSPSGGLGGQETQYF.